Below are 15 T cell receptor beta chains sequenced from a single sample in a study of blood T cell repertoires in COVID-19. Here immunoSEQ multiplex PCR was the method, and the copy in TCRdb shows in-frame clones only, minus some. Among about 33,000 clones listed, about 85% were seen once. The specimen sequenced was peripheral blood. The source is a woman of 80 years or more with active or convalescent COVID-19.

This clone turned up a few times. This chain connects TRBV6-5 to TRBJ1-2, with 7 bases fitting TRBD1. The J segment lost 4 bases and the V segment lost 8 bases, leaving 4 bases of the junction unmatched. The length of the CDR3 is 12 residues. The germline V gene has CDR1 MNHEY and CDR2 SVGAGI. The CDR3 DNA reads as TGTGCCAGCGGTCGACAGGGCTATGGCTACACCTTC. Amino acid sequence: CASGRQGYGYTF.

This sequence joins TRBV4-2 and TRBJ1-1; D ambiguous. The germline V and J ends were trimmed by 3 bases and 1 base, with 9 bases remaining between them. The CDR3 consists of 14 residues. Germline CDR1 is LGHNA and CDR2 is YNFKEQ. CDR3 amino acids: CASSQNTENTEAFF. The CDR3, as DNA: TGTGCCAGCAGCCAGAATACAGAGAACACTGAAGCTTTCTTT.

The V gene is TRBV7-9, the J gene TRBJ1-2; D not certain. The CDR3 runs to 11 residues. The V and J ends lost 7 bases and 8 bases respectively, with 11 bases between them. Germline values: CDR1 SEHNR, CDR2 FQNEAQ (reference sequence). The CDR3 bases are TGTGCCAGCACGATAACACCCGGCTACACCTTC. This encodes CASTITPGYTF.

This clone was seen just once. This chain uses TRBV3-1 (or the pseudogene TRBV3-2) with TRBJ2-7; TRBD1 aligns across 8 bases. The V and J ends lost 1 base and 2 bases, in that order; junction bases with no gene match: 4. The V gene's germline CDR1 is LGHDT and CDR2 YNNKEL (reference sequence). This CDR3 has 15 amino acids. CDR3 nucleotide sequence: TGTGCCAGCAGCCAAGGACAGGGGAGTCCCTACGAGCAGTACTTC. Its translation is CASSQGQGSPYEQYF.

Comment on this clone: The junction departs from germline at one end; a sequencing error may be responsible. This chain links TRBV2 with TRBJ2-7, with 12 bases fitting TRBD1. The CDR3 is made up of 12 amino acids. The germline CDR1 and CDR2 sequences are SNHLY and FYNNEI. CDR3 nucleotides: TGTGCCAGCAGTGAAAATGCGGGACAGGGGGCCTTC. Translating gives CASSENAGQGAF. The full variable domain, rest sourced from reference TRBV2 and TRBJ2-7, is EPEVTQTPSHQVTQMGQEVILRCVPISNHLYFYWYRQILGQKVEFLVSFYNNEISEKSEIFDDQFSVERPDGSNFTLKIRSTKLEDSAMYFCASSENAGQGAFGPGTRLTVT.

This clone has only one observation. The V gene is TRBV9, the J gene TRBJ1-6; D possibly corresponds to TRBD1 (5 bases). The V gene's germline CDR1 is SGDLS and CDR2 YYNGEE. V was clipped by 3 bases and J by 11 bases, with 12 bases between them. The CDR3 loop spans 13 amino acids. CDR3 loop: CASSAPGRAPLHF. The DNA for the CDR3 is TGTGCCAGCAGCGCCCCAGGGAGGGCACCCCTCCACTTT.

This chain uses TRBV3-1 (or the pseudogene TRBV3-2) with TRBJ2-2; possibly TRBD2 for D (5 bases). CDR3 length: 16 residues. CDR1 LGHDT and CDR2 YNNKEL come from the germline V gene (reference sequence). V lost 5 bases and J lost 4, with 17 bases in between. This CDR3 is CASSGPGLPATGELFF. The CDR3, as DNA: TGTGCCAGCAGCGGACCCGGACTGCCGGCCACCGGGGAGCTGTTTTTT.

The chain is built from TRBV14 and TRBJ2-1; 12 bases line up with TRBD2. The CDR3 covers 15 residues. The junction had 0 bases not matched to a gene; V was cut back by 3 bases and J by 3 bases. Germline values: CDR1 SGHDN, CDR2 FVKESK. The CDR3 DNA is TGTGCCAGCAGCCAGGGACTAGCGGGCTACAATGAGCAGTTCTTC. Its protein is CASSQGLAGYNEQFF.

The chain couples TRBV5-6 to TRBJ1-1; 7 nucleotides line up with TRBD1. Germline V gene lookup returns CDR1 SGHDT and CDR2 YYEEEE. CDR3 length equals 14 residues. Germline trimming cut 4 bases from V and 1 base from J; bases unmatched to any gene: 4. CDR3 DNA: TGTGCCAGCAGCCTCGGACAGGCGAACACTGAAGCTTTCTTT. Encoded protein: CASSLGQANTEAFF.

This chain connects TRBV7-3 to TRBJ1-1; 8 bases are a match to TRBD1. V dropped 5 bases and J dropped 1; count of bases not matched to a gene: 6. The CDR3 totals 15 residues. CDR1 and CDR2 from the germline V gene are SGHTA and FQGTGA. The CDR3 DNA sequence: TGTGCCAGCAGCATGACAGGGGTTGGGAACACTGAAGCTTTCTTT. It translates to CASSMTGVGNTEAFF. Full variable domain (missing parts from reference TRBV7-3 and TRBJ1-1): GAGVSQTPSNKVTEKGKYVELRCDPISGHTALYWYRQSLGQGPEFLIYFQGTGAADDSGLPNDRFFAVRPEGSVSTLKIQRTERGDSAVYLCASSMTGVGNTEAFFGQGTRLTVV.

The chain links TRBV19 to TRBJ2-1; 11 bases are a match to TRBD2. This CDR3 comprises 15 residues. Per germline, CDR1 LNHDA and CDR2 SQIVND (reference sequence). J gave up 7 bases and V 4 bases, and 6 bases lay outside the gene matches. The CDR3 DNA follows: TGTGCCAGTAGTACAATAGCGGGGGGGCCGAATGAGCAGTTCTTC. Translated, it gives CASSTIAGGPNEQFF.

The chain joins TRBV9 to TRBJ1-1; D perhaps matches TRBD1 (6 bases). The germline V and J ends were trimmed by 2 bases and 3 bases, with 17 bases remaining between them. This CDR3 contains 16 residues. From germline, CDR1 is SGDLS and CDR2 YYNGEE. As DNA, the CDR3 is TGTGCCAGCAGCGTCCATACCAGGGGTTTGTACACTGAAGCTTTCTTT. It translates to CASSVHTRGLYTEAFF.

This clone was observed a few times. The chain employs TRBV5-4 and TRBJ1-1; D unresolved. This CDR3 comprises 12 residues. Germline V gives CDR1 SGHNT, CDR2 YYREEE (reference sequence). The V end lost 6 bases, the J end lost 7 bases, and 13 bases lay between the germline ends. CDR3 bases: TGTGCCAGCATATCAGGCGGACTTGAAGCTTTCTTT. Translating it yields CASISGGLEAFF.

The rearrangement links TRBV21-1 to TRBJ2-2; TRBD2 reflects the table's D call only, with no check against the DNA. TRBV21-1 is listed as a pseudogene. This CDR3 spans 16 amino acids. The CDR3 sequence is CASSNELAAGTGELFF. The CDR3 region has the DNA TGTGCCAGCAGCAATGAGCTAGCAGCAGGCACCGGGGAGCTGTTTTTT.

This chain links TRBV19 with TRBJ1-2; D gene ambiguous. V lost 3 bases to trimming and J lost 0 bases, with 5 bases between them. CDR3 length: 13 residues. The V gene's germline CDR1 is LNHDA and CDR2 SQIVND (reference sequence). The CDR3 spells CASSMSANYGYTF. Written as DNA, the CDR3 is TGTGCCAGTAGTATGTCGGCTAACTATGGCTACACCTTC.